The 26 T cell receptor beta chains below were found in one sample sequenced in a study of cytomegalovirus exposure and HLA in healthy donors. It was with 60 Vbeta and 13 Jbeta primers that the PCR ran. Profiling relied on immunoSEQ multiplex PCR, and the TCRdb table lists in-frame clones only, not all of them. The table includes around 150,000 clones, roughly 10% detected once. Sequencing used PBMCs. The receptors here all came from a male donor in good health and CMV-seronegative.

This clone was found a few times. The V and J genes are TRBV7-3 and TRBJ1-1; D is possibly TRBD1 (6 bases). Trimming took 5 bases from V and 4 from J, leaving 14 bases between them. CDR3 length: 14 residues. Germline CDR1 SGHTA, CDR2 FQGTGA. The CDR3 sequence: CASSQTGSTTEAFF. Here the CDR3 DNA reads TGTGCCAGCAGCCAAACAGGGTCCACCACTGAAGCTTTCTTT.

The CDR3 region is CASSTGGGETQYF. CDR3 DNA: TGTGCCAGCAGTACAGGGGGAGGAGAGACCCAGTACTTC. This rearrangement joins TRBV21-1 to TRBJ2-5; TRBD1 reflects the table's D call only, with no check against the DNA. TRBV21-1 is designated a pseudogene. The CDR3 has 13 amino acids.

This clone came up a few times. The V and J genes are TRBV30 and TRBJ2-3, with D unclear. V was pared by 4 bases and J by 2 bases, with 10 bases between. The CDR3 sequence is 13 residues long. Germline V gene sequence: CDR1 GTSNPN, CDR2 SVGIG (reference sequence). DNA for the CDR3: TGTGCCTGGATGAGGCGGATCACAGATACGCAGTATTTT. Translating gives CAWMRRITDTQYF.

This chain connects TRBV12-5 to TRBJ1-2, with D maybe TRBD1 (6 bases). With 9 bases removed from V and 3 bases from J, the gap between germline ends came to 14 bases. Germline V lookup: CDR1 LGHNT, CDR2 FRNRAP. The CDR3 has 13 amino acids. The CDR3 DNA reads TGTGCTAGCGCCGGGGGGGCTCACTATGGCTACACCTTC. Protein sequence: CASAGGAHYGYTF. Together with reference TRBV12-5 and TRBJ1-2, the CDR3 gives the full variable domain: DARVTQTPRHKVTEMGQEVTMRCQPILGHNTVFWYRQTMMQGLELLAYFRNRAPLDDSGMPKDRFSAEMPDATLATLKIQPSEPRDSAVYFCASAGGAHYGYTFGSGTRLTVV.

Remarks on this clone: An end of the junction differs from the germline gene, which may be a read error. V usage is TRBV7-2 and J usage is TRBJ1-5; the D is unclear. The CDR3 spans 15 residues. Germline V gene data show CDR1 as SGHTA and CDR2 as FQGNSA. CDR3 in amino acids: CASSLVGENHQPRHF. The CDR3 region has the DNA TGTGCCAGCAGCTTAGTTGGGGAGAACCATCAGCCCCGGCATTTT.

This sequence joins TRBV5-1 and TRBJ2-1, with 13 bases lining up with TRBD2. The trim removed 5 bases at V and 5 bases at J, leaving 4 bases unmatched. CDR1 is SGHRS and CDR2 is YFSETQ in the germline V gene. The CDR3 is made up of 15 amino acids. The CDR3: CASRELAGGNNEQFF. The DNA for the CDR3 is TGCGCCAGCAGGGAACTAGCGGGAGGGAACAATGAGCAGTTCTTC.

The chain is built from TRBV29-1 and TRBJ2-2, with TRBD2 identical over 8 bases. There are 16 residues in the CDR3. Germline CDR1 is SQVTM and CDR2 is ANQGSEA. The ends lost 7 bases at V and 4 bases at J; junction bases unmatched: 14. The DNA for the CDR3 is TGCAGCGCCCTAATTAGGACTAGCTACGGCACCGGGGAGCTGTTTTTT. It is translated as CSALIRTSYGTGELFF.

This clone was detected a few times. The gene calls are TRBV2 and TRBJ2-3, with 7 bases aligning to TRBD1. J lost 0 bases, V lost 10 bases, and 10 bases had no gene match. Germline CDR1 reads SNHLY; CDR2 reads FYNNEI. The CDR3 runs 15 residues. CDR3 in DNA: TGTGCCAATCCCCGGGACAGAGCTAGCACAGATACGCAGTATTTT. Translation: CANPRDRASTDTQYF.

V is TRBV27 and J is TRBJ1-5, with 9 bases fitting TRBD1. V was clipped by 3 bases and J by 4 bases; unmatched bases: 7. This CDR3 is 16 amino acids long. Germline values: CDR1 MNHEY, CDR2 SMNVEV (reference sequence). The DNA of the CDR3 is TGTGCCAGCAGTTTTGGACAGGGGAGGTCAAATCAGCCCCAGCATTTT. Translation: CASSFGQGRSNQPQHF.

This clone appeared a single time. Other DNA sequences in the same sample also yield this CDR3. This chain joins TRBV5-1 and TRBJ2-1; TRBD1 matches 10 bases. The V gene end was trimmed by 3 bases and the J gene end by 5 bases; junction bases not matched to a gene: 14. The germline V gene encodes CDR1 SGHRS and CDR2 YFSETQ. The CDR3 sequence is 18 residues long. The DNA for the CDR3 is TGCGCCAGCAGCTGGGAGGGGACAGGGGCTGCCAGGGACAATGAGCAGTTCTTC. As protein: CASSWEGTGAARDNEQFF.

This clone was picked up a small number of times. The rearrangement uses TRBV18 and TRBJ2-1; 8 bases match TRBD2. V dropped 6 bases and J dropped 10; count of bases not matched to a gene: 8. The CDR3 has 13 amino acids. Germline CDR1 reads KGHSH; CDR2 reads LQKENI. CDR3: CASSLNPGGEQFF. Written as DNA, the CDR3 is TGTGCCAGCTCGTTGAATCCGGGGGGGGAGCAGTTCTTC.

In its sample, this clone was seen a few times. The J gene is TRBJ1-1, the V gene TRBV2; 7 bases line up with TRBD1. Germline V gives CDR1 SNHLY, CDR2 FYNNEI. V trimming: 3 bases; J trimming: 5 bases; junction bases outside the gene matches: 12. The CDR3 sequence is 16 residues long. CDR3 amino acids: CASSEGTAVRKTEAFF. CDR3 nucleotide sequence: TGTGCCAGCAGTGAGGGGACAGCCGTCAGGAAGACTGAAGCTTTCTTT.

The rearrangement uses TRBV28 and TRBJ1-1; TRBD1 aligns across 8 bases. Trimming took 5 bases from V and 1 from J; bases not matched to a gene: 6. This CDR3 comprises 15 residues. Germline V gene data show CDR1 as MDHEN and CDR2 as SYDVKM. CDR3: CASSTGGSWNTEAFF. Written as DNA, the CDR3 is TGTGCCAGCAGTACAGGGGGAAGTTGGAACACTGAAGCTTTCTTT.

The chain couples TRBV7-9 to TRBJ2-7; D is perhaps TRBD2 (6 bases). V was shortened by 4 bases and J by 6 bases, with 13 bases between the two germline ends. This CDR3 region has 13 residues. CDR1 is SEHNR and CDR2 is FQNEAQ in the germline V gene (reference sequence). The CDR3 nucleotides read TGTGCCAGCAGCTCGGGACTTCGCGGCGAGCAGTACTTC. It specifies CASSSGLRGEQYF.

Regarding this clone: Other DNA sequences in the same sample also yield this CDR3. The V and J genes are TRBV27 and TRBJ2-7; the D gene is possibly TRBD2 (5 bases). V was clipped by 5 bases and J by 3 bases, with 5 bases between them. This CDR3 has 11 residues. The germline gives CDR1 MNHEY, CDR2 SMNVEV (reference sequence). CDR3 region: CASSGGYEQYF. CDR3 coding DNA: TGTGCCAGCAGTGGAGGCTACGAGCAGTACTTC.

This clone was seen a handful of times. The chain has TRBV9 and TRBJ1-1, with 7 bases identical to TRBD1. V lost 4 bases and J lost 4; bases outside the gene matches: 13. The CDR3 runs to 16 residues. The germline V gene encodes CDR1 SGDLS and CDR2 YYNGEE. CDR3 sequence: CASSPRQKGASTEAFF. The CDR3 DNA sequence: TGTGCCAGCAGCCCGAGGCAGAAGGGGGCGAGCACTGAAGCTTTCTTT.

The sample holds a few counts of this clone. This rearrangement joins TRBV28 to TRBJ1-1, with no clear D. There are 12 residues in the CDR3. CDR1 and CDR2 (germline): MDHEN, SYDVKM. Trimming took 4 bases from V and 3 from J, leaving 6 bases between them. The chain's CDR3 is CASSYWYTEAFF. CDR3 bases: TGTGCCAGCAGTTACTGGTACACTGAAGCTTTCTTT.

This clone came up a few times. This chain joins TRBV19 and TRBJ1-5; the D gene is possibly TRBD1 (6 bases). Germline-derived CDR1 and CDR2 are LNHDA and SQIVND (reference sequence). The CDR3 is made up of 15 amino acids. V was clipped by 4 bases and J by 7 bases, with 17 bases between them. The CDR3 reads CASSSLGAGEQPQHF. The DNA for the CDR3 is TGTGCCAGTAGTAGTCTGGGGGCAGGGGAACAGCCCCAGCATTTT. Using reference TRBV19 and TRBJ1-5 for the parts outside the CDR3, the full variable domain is DGGITQSPKYLFRKEGQNVTLSCEQNLNHDAMYWYRQDPGQGLRLIYYSQIVNDFQKGDIAEGYSVSREKKESFPLTVTSAQKNPTAFYLCASSSLGAGEQPQHFGDGTRLSIL.

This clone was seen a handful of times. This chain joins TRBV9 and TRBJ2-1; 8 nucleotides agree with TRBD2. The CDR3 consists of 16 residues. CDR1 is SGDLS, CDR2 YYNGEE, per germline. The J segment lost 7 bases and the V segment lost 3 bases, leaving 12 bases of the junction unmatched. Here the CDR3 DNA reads TGTGCCAGCAGCGCCCCACCGGGACTAGGTCATAATGAGCAGTTCTTC. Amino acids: CASSAPPGLGHNEQFF.

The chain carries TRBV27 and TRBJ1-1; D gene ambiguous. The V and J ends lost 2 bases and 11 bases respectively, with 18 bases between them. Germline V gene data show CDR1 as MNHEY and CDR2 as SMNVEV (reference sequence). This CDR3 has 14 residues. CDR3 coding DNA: TGTGCCAGCAGTTTAAATTTTGGCTCCCCGGGGGCTTTCTTT. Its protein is CASSLNFGSPGAFF.

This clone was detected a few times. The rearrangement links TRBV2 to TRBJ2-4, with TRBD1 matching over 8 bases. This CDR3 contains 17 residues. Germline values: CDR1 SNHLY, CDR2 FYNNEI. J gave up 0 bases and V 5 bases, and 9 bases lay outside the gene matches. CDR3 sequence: CASSFTGTGLAKNIQYF. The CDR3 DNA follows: TGTGCCAGCAGTTTTACCGGGACAGGCCTAGCCAAAAACATTCAGTACTTC. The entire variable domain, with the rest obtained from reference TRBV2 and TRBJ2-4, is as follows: EPEVTQTPSHQVTQMGQEVILRCVPISNHLYFYWYRQILGQKVEFLVSFYNNEISEKSEIFDDQFSVERPDGSNFTLKIRSTKLEDSAMYFCASSFTGTGLAKNIQYFGAGTRLSVL.

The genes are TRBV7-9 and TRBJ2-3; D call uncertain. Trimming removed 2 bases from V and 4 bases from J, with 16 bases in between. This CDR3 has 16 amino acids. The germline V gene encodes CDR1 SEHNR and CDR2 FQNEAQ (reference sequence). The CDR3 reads CASSLTKYGVADTQYF. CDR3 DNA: TGTGCCAGCAGCTTAACCAAATACGGAGTCGCAGATACGCAGTATTTT.

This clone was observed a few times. The CDR3 is CASSSRGARRNEQFF. The CDR3 DNA sequence: TGTGCCAGCAGCTCGCGGGGGGCGCGTCGCAATGAGCAGTTCTTC. The chain carries TRBV7-3 and TRBJ2-1, with TRBD2 identical over 8 bases. Germline CDR1 SGHTA, CDR2 FQGTGA. The V segment lost 4 bases and the J segment 6 bases; nucleotides outside the gene matches: 8. CDR3 size: 15 residues.

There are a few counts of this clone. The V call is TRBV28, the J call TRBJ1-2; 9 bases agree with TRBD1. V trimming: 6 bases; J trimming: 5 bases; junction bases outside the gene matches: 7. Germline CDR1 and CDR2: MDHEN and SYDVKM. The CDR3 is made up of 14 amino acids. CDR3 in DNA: TGTGCCAGCAGCTACACAGGGGGCACGTATGGCTACACCTTC. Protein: CASSYTGGTYGYTF.

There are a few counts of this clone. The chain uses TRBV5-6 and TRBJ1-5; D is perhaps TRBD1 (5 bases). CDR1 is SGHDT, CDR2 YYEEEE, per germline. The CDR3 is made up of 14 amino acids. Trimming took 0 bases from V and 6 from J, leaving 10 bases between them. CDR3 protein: CASSLGWGTQPQHF. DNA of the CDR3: TGTGCCAGCAGCTTGGGTTGGGGCACTCAGCCCCAGCATTTT.

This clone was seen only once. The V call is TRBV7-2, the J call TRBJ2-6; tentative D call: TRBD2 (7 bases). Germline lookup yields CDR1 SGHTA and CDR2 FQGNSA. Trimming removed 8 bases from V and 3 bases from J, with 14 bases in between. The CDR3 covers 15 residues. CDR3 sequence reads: CASPPGGDGANVLTF. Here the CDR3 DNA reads TGTGCCAGCCCCCCGGGGGGCGATGGGGCCAACGTCCTGACTTTC.